Following are 5 T cell receptor beta chains from one sample sequenced in a study of blood T cells in healthy people across ages. Combining a sample-barcoded 5' primer with a J-beta primer mix, a second PCR ran for roughly 6 to 11 cycles. TCRdb re-analysed the 5' RACE reads in MiXCR, keeping a single row per CDR3 protein. The sample yields some 1.4 million distinct CDR3 sequences, around 39% seen once. What was sequenced was blood. Receptors were obtained from a woman aged 18-35 years in good health.

This rearrangement joins TRBV30 to TRBJ2-5; D is unclear. Trimming took 3 bases from V and 5 from J, leaving 13 bases between them. This CDR3 has 13 residues. Per germline, CDR1 GTSNPN and CDR2 SVGIG (reference sequence). CDR3 nucleotide sequence: TGTGCCTGGAGCCCCTTGCCCAGGGAGACCCAGTACTTC. Translating it yields CAWSPLPRETQYF. Drawing the rest from reference TRBV30 and TRBJ2-5, the complete variable domain is SQTIHQWPATLVQPVGSPLSLECTVEGTSNPNLYWYRQAAGRGLQLLFYSVGIGQISSEVPQNLSASRPQDRQFILSSKKLLLSDSGFYLCAWSPLPRETQYFGPGTRLLVL.

This clonotype was found a few times. The V and J genes are TRBV6-1 and TRBJ1-5; TRBD1 matches 7 bases. The CDR3 consists of 15 residues. CDR1 is MNHNS and CDR2 is SASEGT in the germline V gene. After removal of 2 bases from V and 7 bases from J, the junction contained 8 bases not matched to a gene. CDR3 sequence (DNA): TGTGCCAGCAGTGAATGGGCAGGGGGAAGGCAGCCCCAGCATTTT. Protein: CASSEWAGGRQPQHF.

V gene TRBV6-5 combines with J gene TRBJ1-1; tentatively, D is TRBD1 (5 bases). The CDR3 extends over 13 amino acids. V was shortened by 6 bases and J by 4 bases, with 12 bases between the two germline ends. In germline, CDR1 is MNHEY, CDR2 SVGAGI. This CDR3 is CASRQVIITEAFF. The CDR3 DNA follows: TGTGCCAGCAGACAGGTTATAATCACTGAAGCTTTCTTT.

The rearrangement links TRBV14 to TRBJ2-3, with D possibly being TRBD1 (6 bases). CDR1 is SGHDN and CDR2 is FVKESK in the germline V gene. The CDR3 has 14 amino acids. The V end was cut by 4 bases, the J end by 7 bases, with 15 bases between. CDR3 amino acids: CASSPTFQGNTQYF. DNA for the CDR3: TGTGCCAGCAGCCCGACATTCCAGGGGAATACGCAGTATTTT.

This clonotype has more than one count but fewer than ten. The chain is built from TRBV4-1 and TRBJ2-1; 8 positions match TRBD2. The germline V gene has CDR1 MGHRA and CDR2 YSYEKL. Trimming took 4 bases from V and 8 from J; bases not matched to a gene: 10. The CDR3 extends over 15 amino acids. The chain's CDR3 is CASSPIPGGAHEQFF. The DNA of the CDR3 is TGCGCCAGCAGCCCCATCCCGGGGGGGGCTCATGAGCAGTTCTTC.